The 3 T cell receptor beta chains in this list originate from one sample, sequenced in a study of blood T cell repertoires in COVID-19. Libraries were prepared by immunoSEQ multiplex PCR; TCRdb keeps only in-frame clonotypes and omits some of them. The sample includes more than 95,000 clones, approximately 85% of them seen just once. Sequenced: peripheral blood. Receptors were obtained from a woman of 80 years or more with COVID-19, enrolled during active disease.

V usage is TRBV2 and J usage is TRBJ1-4; D unclear. Trimming took 0 bases from V and 8 from J, leaving 4 bases between them. Germline-derived CDR1 and CDR2 are SNHLY and FYNNEI. The CDR3 is 12 residues long. The CDR3 coding sequence is TGTGCCAGCAGTGAAGCGTCAGAAAAACTGTTTTTT. Its translation is CASSEASEKLFF.

V is TRBV18 and J is TRBJ2-7; D remains unclear. CDR1 KGHSH and CDR2 LQKENI come from the germline V gene. The CDR3 consists of 15 residues. Trimming removed 1 base from V and 2 bases from J, with 12 bases in between. CDR3 DNA sequence: TGTGCCAGCTCACCACGAAGTCAGGTGGCCTACGAGCAGTACTTC. Its translation: CASSPRSQVAYEQYF.

This chain uses TRBV7-8 with TRBJ1-4; TRBD1 aligns across 7 bases. Germline V gene lookup returns CDR1 SGHVS and CDR2 FQNEAQ. Trimming removed 5 bases from V and 4 bases from J; junction bases left unmatched: 7. The CDR3 totals 15 residues. The CDR3 nucleotides read TGTGCCAGCAGCAATACCGGGACAGTTAATGAAAAACTGTTTTTT. Its translation is CASSNTGTVNEKLFF.